These 20 T cell receptor beta chains came from one sample sequenced in a study of blood T cell repertoires in COVID-19. Here immunoSEQ multiplex PCR was the method, and the copy in TCRdb shows in-frame clones only, minus some. The profile shows 150,000 to 200,000 clones, more than 80% of them singletons. The sequencing sample was made of peripheral blood. The origin of the receptors is a woman in her sixties or seventies with acute or convalescent COVID-19.

J is TRBJ1-5 and V is TRBV28; possible D gene TRBD1, 5 bases. This CDR3 spans 13 amino acids. Trimming stripped 8 bases from V and 3 bases from J, with 11 bases between. Germline CDR1 and CDR2: MDHEN and SYDVKM. The CDR3 nucleotides read TGTGCCAGCTGCAGGGACTCCAATCAGCCCCAGCATTTT. It specifies CASCRDSNQPQHF.

This sequence joins TRBV19 and TRBJ1-1; D uncertain. The V and J ends lost 8 bases and 5 bases respectively, with 15 bases between them. Germline loops: CDR1 LNHDA, CDR2 SQIVND (reference sequence). This CDR3 contains 13 residues. CDR3 coding DNA: TGTGCCAGTGCCAGTCTAGGGAGAACTGAAGCTTTCTTT. It encodes CASASLGRTEAFF.

This sequence joins TRBV6-1 and TRBJ1-5; maybe TRBD1 (5 bases). In germline, CDR1 is MNHNS, CDR2 SASEGT. The CDR3 is 15 residues long. Trimming removed 3 bases at V and 6 bases at J, with 15 bases between. Written as DNA, the CDR3 is TGTGCCAGCAGTGATGGGTTGGCAGGGATTCAGCCCCAGCATTTT. Translated, it gives CASSDGLAGIQPQHF.

The V and J genes are TRBV5-4 and TRBJ1-2; a possible D gene is TRBD1 (6 bases). Germline V gene data show CDR1 as SGHNT and CDR2 as YYREEE (reference sequence). V lost 2 bases to trimming and J lost 3 bases, with 11 bases between them. The CDR3 has 14 residues. The CDR3 DNA follows: TGTGCCAGCAGCTTTACAGGGATCGACTATGGCTACACCTTC. This gives the protein CASSFTGIDYGYTF.

The chain links TRBV4-2 to TRBJ2-5; D is possibly TRBD2 (6 bases). CDR1 is LGHNA, CDR2 YNFKEQ, per germline. V was shortened by 1 base and J by 3 bases, with 9 bases between the two germline ends. The CDR3 sequence is 14 residues long. As DNA, the CDR3 is TGTGCCAGCAGCCAAGCGGGAGCTGAAGAGACCCAGTACTTC. The encoded protein is CASSQAGAEETQYF.

This chain joins TRBV9 and TRBJ2-3; the match to TRBD2 covers 10 bases. Unmatched junction bases numbered 4, after V lost 5 bases and J lost 4 bases. The CDR3 runs 14 residues. In germline, CDR1 is SGDLS, CDR2 YYNGEE. This CDR3 is CASSTSGTADTQYF. For the CDR3, the DNA is TGTGCCAGCAGTACTAGCGGGACCGCAGATACGCAGTATTTT.

This clone was observed a handful of times. This chain joins TRBV6-5 and TRBJ1-6, with D hard to call. V lost 6 bases, J lost 5 bases, and 11 bases lay in between. Germline CDR1 MNHEY, CDR2 SVGAGI. This CDR3 is 14 amino acids long. This chain's CDR3 is CASSWPSNNSPLHF. CDR3 nucleotides: TGTGCCAGCAGCTGGCCGTCCAATAATTCACCCCTCCACTTT.

The V and J genes are TRBV7-8 and TRBJ2-3; TRBD2 matches 12 bases. The germline CDR1 and CDR2 sequences are SGHVS and FQNEAQ. With 5 bases clipped from V and 0 bases from J, the junction kept 9 bases outside the gene matches. This CDR3 region has 18 residues. The CDR3 DNA reads TGTGCCAGCAGCGTACTAGCGGGAGGCACCTCTAGCACAGATACGCAGTATTTT. Translation: CASSVLAGGTSSTDTQYF. Full variable domain (remainder filled in from reference TRBV7-8 and TRBJ2-3): GAGVSQSPRYKVAKRGQDVALRCDPISGHVSLFWYQQALGQGPEFLTYFQNEAQLDKSGLPSDRFFAERPEGSVSTLKIQRTQQEDSAVYLCASSVLAGGTSSTDTQYFGPGTRLTVL.

This chain connects TRBV2 to TRBJ2-5; the match to TRBD2 covers 7 bases. Germline CDR1 SNHLY, CDR2 FYNNEI. Trimming cost V 0 bases and J 5 bases; bases outside gene matches: 6. This CDR3 has 15 amino acids. DNA for the CDR3: TGTGCCAGCAGTGAAGCCGGTTGGGGAGGGGAGACCCAGTACTTC. Encoded protein: CASSEAGWGGETQYF.

This sequence joins TRBV2 and TRBJ1-2; D is possibly TRBD1 (5 bases). The CDR3 sequence is 14 residues long. V dropped 0 bases and J dropped 6 bases, with 11 bases sitting between them. Germline V gene lookup returns CDR1 SNHLY and CDR2 FYNNEI. CDR3 DNA sequence: TGTGCCAGCAGTGAAGCGCGGGGCGCGGATGGCTACACCTTC. It encodes CASSEARGADGYTF.

V and J are TRBV4-2 and TRBJ2-7; tentatively, D is TRBD2 (6 bases). The CDR3 is 14 residues long. V shed 3 bases and J shed 10 bases, with 19 bases lying between them. Germline V gene data show CDR1 as LGHNA and CDR2 as YNFKEQ. CDR3 sequence: CASSQTGTQSEQYF. DNA of the CDR3: TGTGCCAGCAGCCAGACCGGGACTCAATCGGAACAGTACTTC.

The chain uses TRBV6-5 and TRBJ2-1, with D tentatively TRBD1 (5 bases). The CDR3 has 15 amino acids. Germline CDR1 is MNHEY and CDR2 is SVGAGI. Trimming took off 6 bases at V and 0 bases at J, with 12 bases between the two ends. The chain's CDR3 is CASRSDRSSYNEQFF. The CDR3 nucleotides read TGTGCCAGCAGATCCGACAGAAGCTCCTACAATGAGCAGTTCTTC.

The V gene is TRBV10-2, the J gene TRBJ1-5, with 10 bases aligning to TRBD1. The CDR3 has 15 residues. Germline trimming cut 5 bases from V and 1 base from J; bases unmatched to any gene: 2. Germline values: CDR1 WSHSY, CDR2 SAAADI. The CDR3 protein is CASSPTGGSNQPQHF. The CDR3 DNA follows: TGCGCCAGCAGTCCGACAGGGGGCAGCAATCAGCCCCAGCATTTT.

CDR3 amino acids: CATHSGTTDTQYF. CDR3 nucleotides: TGTGCCACCCACAGCGGGACCACAGATACGCAGTATTTT. The chain joins TRBV24-1 to TRBJ2-3; TRBD2 matches at 7 bases. J lost 2 bases, V lost 9 bases, and 4 bases had no gene match. CDR1 and CDR2 from the germline V gene are KGHDR and SFDVKD. The CDR3 consists of 13 residues.

J is TRBJ2-5 and V is TRBV24-1; tentative D call: TRBD1 (6 bases). This CDR3 comprises 16 residues. Trimming stripped 4 bases from V and 4 bases from J, with 18 bases between. Germline CDR1 KGHDR, CDR2 SFDVKD. CDR3 sequence: CATSEPRGEERETQYF. The CDR3 bases are TGTGCCACCAGTGAACCCAGGGGAGAGGAGCGAGAGACCCAGTACTTC.

CDR3 sequence (DNA): TGCGCCAGCAGCCAAGGGGAGACCGCTAACTATGGCTACACCTTC. Amino acids: CASSQGETANYGYTF. The J gene is TRBJ1-2, the V gene TRBV4-1; D ambiguous. From germline, CDR1 is MGHRA and CDR2 YSYEKL. This CDR3 has 15 amino acids. Trimming took off 1 base at V and 0 bases at J, with 9 bases between the two ends.

This rearrangement joins TRBV11-3 to TRBJ1-2; D perhaps matches TRBD1 (5 bases). The germline V and J ends were trimmed by 5 bases and 3 bases, with 13 bases remaining between them. Germline-derived CDR1 and CDR2 are SGHNT and YENEEA. This CDR3 is 14 amino acids long. CDR3 coding DNA: TGTGCCAGCAGCCTCTCGGGGGGATACTATGGCTACACCTTC. It yields the protein CASSLSGGYYGYTF.

The chain has TRBV28 and TRBJ2-7; 9 nucleotides line up with TRBD1. J was trimmed by 2 bases and V by 4 bases; bases with no gene match: 6. The CDR3 runs to 15 residues. Germline assignment: CDR1 MDHEN and CDR2 SYDVKM. CDR3 residues: CASSSTGTGPYEQYF. DNA for the CDR3: TGTGCCAGCAGTTCCACCGGGACAGGGCCCTACGAGCAGTACTTC.

This rearrangement joins TRBV15 to TRBJ1-4, with D perhaps TRBD1 (6 bases). Germline CDR1 reads LNHNV; CDR2 reads YYDKDF (reference sequence). This CDR3 has 16 amino acids. V was clipped by 3 bases and J by 7 bases, with 18 bases between them. As DNA, the CDR3 is TGTGCCACCAGCAGGGAACAGGGTACCTCCGGTGAAAAACTGTTTTTT. This codes for CATSREQGTSGEKLFF. Variable domain in full (rest from reference TRBV15 and TRBJ1-4): DAMVIQNPRYQVTQFGKPVTLSCSQTLNHNVMYWYQQKSSQAPKLLFHYYDKDFNNEADTPDNFQSRRPNTSFCFLDIRSPGLGDTAMYLCATSREQGTSGEKLFFGSGTQLSVL.

This clone was counted only a few times. This rearrangement joins TRBV18 to TRBJ2-1; D not certain. This CDR3 has 11 amino acids. Trimming left V 3 bases short and J 7 bases short, with 4 bases between. The V gene's germline CDR1 is KGHSH and CDR2 LQKENI. This CDR3 is CASSPGNEQFF. The CDR3 nucleotides read TGTGCCAGCTCACCCGGGAATGAGCAGTTCTTC. The complete variable domain, with remaining parts taken from reference TRBV18 and TRBJ2-1, reads NAGVMQNPRHLVRRRGQEARLRCSPMKGHSHVYWYRQLPEEGLKFMVYLQKENIIDESGMPKERFSAEFPKEGPSILRIQQVVRGDSAAYFCASSPGNEQFFGPGTRLTVL.